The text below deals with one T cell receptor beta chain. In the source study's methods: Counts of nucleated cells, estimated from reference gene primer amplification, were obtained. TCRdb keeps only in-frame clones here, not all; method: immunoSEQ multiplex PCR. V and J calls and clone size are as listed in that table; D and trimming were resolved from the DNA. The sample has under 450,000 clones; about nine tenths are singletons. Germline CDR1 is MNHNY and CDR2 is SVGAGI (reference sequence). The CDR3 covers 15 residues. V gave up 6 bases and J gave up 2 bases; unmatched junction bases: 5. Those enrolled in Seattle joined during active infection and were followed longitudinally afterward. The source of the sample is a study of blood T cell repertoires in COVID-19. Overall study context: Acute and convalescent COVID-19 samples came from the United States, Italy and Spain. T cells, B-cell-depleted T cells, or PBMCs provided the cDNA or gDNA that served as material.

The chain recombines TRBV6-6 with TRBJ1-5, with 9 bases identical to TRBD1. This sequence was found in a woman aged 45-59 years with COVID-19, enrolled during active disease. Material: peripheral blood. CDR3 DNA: TGTGCCAGCAGAACAGGGGGCGGTCGCAATCAGCCCCAGCATTTT. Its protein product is CASRTGGGRNQPQHF.